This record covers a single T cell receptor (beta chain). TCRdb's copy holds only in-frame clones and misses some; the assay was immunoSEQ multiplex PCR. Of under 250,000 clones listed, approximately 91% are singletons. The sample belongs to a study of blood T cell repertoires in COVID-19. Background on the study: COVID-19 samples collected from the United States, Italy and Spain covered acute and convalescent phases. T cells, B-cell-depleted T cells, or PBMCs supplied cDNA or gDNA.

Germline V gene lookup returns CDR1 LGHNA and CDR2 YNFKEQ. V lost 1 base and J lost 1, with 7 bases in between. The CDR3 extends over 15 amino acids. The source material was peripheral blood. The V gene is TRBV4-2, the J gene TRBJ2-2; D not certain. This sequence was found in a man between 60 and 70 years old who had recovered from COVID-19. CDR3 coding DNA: TGTGCCAGCAGCCAAGTAACGGGGAACACCGGGGAGCTGTTTTTT. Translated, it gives CASSQVTGNTGELFF.